This TCR beta chain was identified in a study of blood T cell repertoires in COVID-19. Individuals in the exposed group had encountered a COVID-19 case within 2 weeks preceding study entry. Clones were read by immunoSEQ multiplex PCR, and TCRdb kept only the in-frame ones, dropping some. The profile covers about 300,000 clones, with just under 90% appearing a single time and under 3.5% taken by the ten largest. The CDR3 length is 19 residues. The V end lost 2 bases, the J end lost 2 bases, and 22 bases lay between the germline ends. Per germline, CDR1 SGHAT and CDR2 FQNNGV. The chain recombines TRBV11-2 with TRBJ2-1; D may be TRBD1 (6 bases). The clonotype comes from a woman aged 50 to 65 who had been exposed to COVID-19. Sequenced material: PBMCs or T cells enriched from blood (not recorded which). CDR3 sequence (DNA): TGTGCCAGCAGCTTACGTTCGGACAGTTTCAGTTGGACCTACAATGAGCAGTTCTTC. Translated, it gives CASSLRSDSFSWTYNEQFF.